The 24 T cell receptor beta chains below come from one sample, sequenced in a study of graft-versus-host responses after intestinal transplantation. TCRdb's table, derived via immunoSEQ multiplex PCR, lists solely in-frame clones and lacks some. The sample has 90,000 to 95,000 clones, roughly 93% seen once. The antigens for these receptors are not known. This specimen was unstimulated CD8+ T cells sorted from spleen or lymph node cells, taken before intestinal transplant. The receptors come from a human donor who received an intestinal transplant.

The chain joins TRBV15 to TRBJ2-5; 7 nucleotides align to TRBD1. Germline V gene sequence: CDR1 LNHNV, CDR2 YYDKDF (reference sequence). The V gene end was trimmed by 1 base and the J gene end by 2 bases; junction bases not matched to a gene: 7. There are 16 residues in the CDR3. The CDR3 region has the DNA TGTGCCACCAGCAGAGGCCGCGGACAGGATCAAGAGACCCAGTACTTC. Encoded protein: CATSRGRGQDQETQYF.

This chain joins TRBV5-1 and TRBJ2-1; 9 bases are shared with TRBD1. The CDR3 is 13 residues long. V dropped 7 bases and J dropped 7; count of bases not matched to a gene: 6. CDR1 is SGHRS and CDR2 is YFSETQ in the germline V gene. In nucleotides, the CDR3 is TGCGCCAGCTGGGACAGGGAGACTAATGAGCAGTTCTTC. Residues: CASWDRETNEQFF.

This clone has only one observation. This CDR3 is CAWSSGTGDSPLHF. CDR3 DNA sequence: TGTGCCTGGAGTTCCGGGACAGGGGATTCACCCCTCCACTTT. The chain combines TRBV30 with TRBJ1-6; 10 nucleotides align to TRBD1. V shed 2 bases, J shed 8 bases, and the junction held 3 bases outside the gene matches. Germline loops: CDR1 GTSNPN, CDR2 SVGIG (reference sequence). The CDR3 sequence is 14 residues long.

The chain's CDR3 is CASRQRTEVEAFF. In DNA form, the CDR3 reads TGTGCCAGCAGACAGAGAACGGAGGTTGAAGCTTTCTTT. The chain uses TRBV2 and TRBJ1-1, with D unclear. Deletions cut 6 bases from V and 7 bases from J, with 15 bases between. CDR3 length: 13 residues. Germline loops: CDR1 SNHLY, CDR2 FYNNEI.

This sequence joins TRBV7-9 and TRBJ2-7; 8 bases map to TRBD2. This CDR3 spans 15 amino acids. The junction had 7 bases not matched to a gene; V was cut back by 6 bases and J by 0 bases. The germline V gene has CDR1 SEHNR and CDR2 FQNEAQ (reference sequence). CDR3 amino acids: CASSAPGGPSYEQYF. CDR3 DNA: TGTGCCAGCAGTGCACCGGGGGGGCCCTCCTACGAGCAGTACTTC.

The table lists this clone with a count of one. The chain couples TRBV5-6 to TRBJ1-2, with 8 bases identical to TRBD1. The V gene end was trimmed by 4 bases and the J gene end by 5 bases; junction bases not matched to a gene: 10. The CDR3 loop spans 15 amino acids. The V gene's germline CDR1 is SGHDT and CDR2 YYEEEE. CDR3 residues: CASSGTGTGFYGYTF. In DNA, the CDR3 is TGTGCCAGCAGCGGAACCGGGACAGGATTTTATGGCTACACCTTC.

The V call is TRBV28, the J call TRBJ2-1, with TRBD2 identical over 10 bases. The germline V gene encodes CDR1 MDHEN and CDR2 SYDVKM. Unmatched junction bases numbered 5, after V lost 5 bases and J lost 4 bases. The CDR3 has 15 residues. CDR3 DNA sequence: TGTGCCAGCAGTACCGGGACTAGCGATTACAATGAGCAGTTCTTC. This translates into CASSTGTSDYNEQFF. The entire variable domain, with the rest obtained from reference TRBV28 and TRBJ2-1, is as follows: DVKVTQSSRYLVKRTGEKVFLECVQDMDHENMFWYRQDPGLGLRLIYFSYDVKMKEKGDIPEGYSVSREKKERFSLILESASTNQTSMYLCASSTGTSDYNEQFFGPGTRLTVL.

V gene TRBV4-3 combines with J gene TRBJ2-3; D is undetermined. V lost 1 base, J lost 9 bases, and 14 bases lay in between. The CDR3 spans 14 residues. The germline CDR1 and CDR2 sequences are LGHNA and YSLEER. The CDR3 loop is CASSQASISQTQYF. CDR3 DNA: TGCGCCAGCAGCCAAGCCTCCATCTCCCAGACGCAGTATTTT.

The genes are TRBV4-2 and TRBJ1-4, with D hard to call. Trimming cost V 0 bases and J 0 bases, with 11 bases left between them. This CDR3 region has 17 residues. Germline V lookup: CDR1 LGHNA, CDR2 YNFKEQ. The CDR3 coding sequence is TGTGCCAGCAGCCAAGATGAGGTCCCCGCAACTAATGAAAAACTGTTTTTT. It yields the protein CASSQDEVPATNEKLFF.

The chain recombines TRBV6-1 with TRBJ1-5; D gene unclear. V was trimmed by 4 bases and J by 6 bases, leaving 13 bases between them. This CDR3 region has 14 residues. Germline values: CDR1 MNHNS, CDR2 SASEGT. Written as DNA, the CDR3 is TGTGCCAGCAGTGTGGGTGCTAGTTTTCAGCCCCAGCATTTT. Amino acids: CASSVGASFQPQHF.

The chain has TRBV19 and TRBJ1-2; tentatively, D is TRBD1 (5 bases). Trimming stripped 3 bases from V and 6 bases from J, with 20 bases between. Germline CDR1 and CDR2: LNHDA and SQIVND (reference sequence). The length of the CDR3 is 16 residues. The CDR3 here is CASSMRFWQGGDGYTF. Written as DNA, the CDR3 is TGTGCCAGTAGTATGAGGTTCTGGCAGGGAGGGGATGGCTACACCTTC. Looking up the rest from reference TRBV19 and TRBJ1-2 gives the full variable domain: DGGITQSPKYLFRKEGQNVTLSCEQNLNHDAMYWYRQDPGQGLRLIYYSQIVNDFQKGDIAEGYSVSREKKESFPLTVTSAQKNPTAFYLCASSMRFWQGGDGYTFGSGTRLTVV.

The chain couples TRBV27 to TRBJ2-1, with TRBD2 matching over 14 bases. Germline V gene lookup returns CDR1 MNHEY and CDR2 SMNVEV (reference sequence). After removal of 6 bases from V and 10 bases from J, the junction contained 8 bases not matched to a gene. The CDR3 is 15 amino acids. CDR3 amino acids: CASRPGLAGEAEQFF. CDR3 DNA sequence: TGTGCCAGCAGGCCGGGACTAGCGGGAGAAGCGGAGCAGTTCTTC.

The J gene is TRBJ2-7, the V gene TRBV6-6; TRBD2 agrees at 10 bases. Unmatched junction bases numbered 13, after V lost 7 bases and J lost 7 bases. Germline loops: CDR1 MNHNY, CDR2 SVGAGI (reference sequence). This CDR3 is 15 amino acids long. The CDR3 loop reads CASTKKSGGVVEQYF. Here the CDR3 DNA reads TGTGCCAGCACCAAAAAGAGCGGGGGGGTAGTGGAGCAGTACTTC.

The genes are TRBV19 and TRBJ1-1; no firm D call. V dropped 4 bases and J dropped 3 bases, with 18 bases sitting between them. This CDR3 has 16 residues. The germline V gene encodes CDR1 LNHDA and CDR2 SQIVND (reference sequence). The CDR3 DNA reads as TGTGCCAGTAGTACTCGTGGTTGGCAGGCACACACTGAAGCTTTCTTT. It yields the protein CASSTRGWQAHTEAFF.

This sequence joins TRBV6-5 and TRBJ1-1; D not certain. The CDR3 length is 13 residues. V gave up 6 bases and J gave up 1 base, with 9 bases separating them. Germline V gives CDR1 MNHEY, CDR2 SVGAGI. Here the CDR3 DNA reads TGTGCCAGCAGACTATCCGGGAACACTGAAGCTTTCTTT. As protein: CASRLSGNTEAFF.

As concerns this clone: The CDR3 does not close with the conserved phenylalanine or tryptophan, likely indicating a read error. The V gene is TRBV7-8, the J gene TRBJ1-1; a weak D match, TRBD1 (6 bases). The CDR3 spans 15 residues. Germline assignment: CDR1 SGHVS and CDR2 FQNEAQ. V shed 7 bases and J shed 1 base, with 16 bases lying between them. The CDR3: CASTTGPSSNTEAFL. CDR3 nucleotides: TGTGCCAGCACCACAGGGCCTTCCTCGAACACTGAAGCTTTCCTT.

The rearrangement joins TRBV5-6 to TRBJ2-1, with TRBD2 identical over 7 bases. V lost 0 bases to trimming and J lost 5 bases; unmatched junction nucleotides: 8. CDR3 length: 16 residues. The V gene's germline CDR1 is SGHDT and CDR2 YYEEEE. The CDR3 DNA sequence: TGTGCCAGCAGCTTGGCTCCCAGCGGGATTGACAATGAGCAGTTCTTC. Residues: CASSLAPSGIDNEQFF.

This clone was seen once. V gene TRBV29-1 combines with J gene TRBJ1-2; D perhaps matches TRBD1 (5 bases). The CDR3 is 13 residues long. V lost 6 bases and J 5 bases, leaving 16 bases between the germline ends. Germline V gives CDR1 SQVTM, CDR2 ANQGSEA. The CDR3 DNA is TGCAGCGTGAGATCAGGGATTCTTTATGGCTACACCTTC. This encodes CSVRSGILYGYTF.

This sequence joins TRBV4-3 and TRBJ2-3; TRBD2 matches 9 bases. The CDR3 is 15 amino acids. V shed 3 bases and J 0 bases; nucleotides not matched to a gene: 1. CDR1 is LGHNA and CDR2 is YSLEER in the germline V gene. The CDR3 DNA reads TGCGCCAGCAGCCATACTAGCGGGAGCACAGATACGCAGTATTTT. The encoded protein is CASSHTSGSTDTQYF.

The chain employs TRBV13 and TRBJ2-7; 7 bases agree with TRBD1. CDR3 length: 12 amino acids. The J segment lost 6 bases and the V segment lost 4 bases, leaving 3 bases of the junction unmatched. Germline CDR1 is PRHDT and CDR2 is FYEKMQ (reference sequence). This CDR3 is CASSSTGPEQYF. The DNA for the CDR3 is TGTGCCAGCAGCTCGACAGGGCCCGAGCAGTACTTC. The full variable domain, in which reference TRBV13 and TRBJ2-7 provide the parts outside the CDR3, is AAGVIQSPRHLIKEKRETATLKCYPIPRHDTVYWYQQGPGQDPQFLISFYEKMQSDKGSIPDRFSAQQFSDYHSELNMSSLELGDSALYFCASSSTGPEQYFGPGTRLTVT.

The chain has TRBV13 and TRBJ1-2; 8 nucleotides agree with TRBD1. CDR1 PRHDT and CDR2 FYEKMQ come from the germline V gene (reference sequence). J was trimmed by 8 bases and V by 4 bases; bases with no gene match: 6. This CDR3 spans 13 amino acids. Written as DNA, the CDR3 is TGTGCCAGCAGCTCTCCAGGGGGCCAAGGCTACACCTTC. Translated, it gives CASSSPGGQGYTF. The whole variable domain, filled in from reference TRBV13 and TRBJ1-2, reads AAGVIQSPRHLIKEKRETATLKCYPIPRHDTVYWYQQGPGQDPQFLISFYEKMQSDKGSIPDRFSAQQFSDYHSELNMSSLELGDSALYFCASSSPGGQGYTFGSGTRLTVV.

CDR3 bases: TGTGCCAGCAGCTCGCTCCGTCGGGAGCAGTACTTC. The encoded protein is CASSSLRREQYF. The rearrangement links TRBV7-9 to TRBJ2-7; D remains ambiguous. This CDR3 is built from 12 residues. Germline CDR1 is SEHNR and CDR2 is FQNEAQ (reference sequence). V was trimmed by 4 bases and J by 7 bases, leaving 11 bases between them.

The chain employs TRBV9 and TRBJ2-3; D may be TRBD2 (6 bases). Trimming stripped 0 bases from V and 6 bases from J, with 11 bases between. The CDR3 is 14 residues long. Germline lookup yields CDR1 SGDLS and CDR2 YYNGEE. The CDR3 sequence: CASSVGGGWDTQYF. CDR3 DNA sequence: TGTGCCAGCAGCGTAGGTGGGGGGTGGGATACGCAGTATTTT.

J is TRBJ2-5 and V is TRBV5-1, with 13 bases fitting TRBD2. CDR3 length: 17 residues. The trim removed 0 bases at V and 5 bases at J, leaving 7 bases unmatched. Germline V gives CDR1 SGHRS, CDR2 YFSETQ. In nucleotides, the CDR3 is TGCGCCAGCAGCTTGGCACTAGCGGGGGGGCCGGAGGAGACCCAGTACTTC. This translates into CASSLALAGGPEETQYF.